The source of this TCR beta chain is a study of blood T cell repertoires in COVID-19 (dated by TCRdb to about 2020). General notes on the study: The collaborator samples originated in the United States, Italy and Spain and spanned the acute and convalescent phases of COVID-19. The material from the prospective study consisted of cDNA or gDNA derived from T cells, B-cell-depleted T cells, or PBMCs. Subjects who had been exposed to COVID-19, were actively infected with it, or had recovered from it provided the deeply sampled blood TCRbeta repertoires that made up the dataset. The repertoires were made available in a free public database intended to serve as a resource for research on the immune response to SARS-CoV-2. The samples were drawn from two sources: the first 160 participants of the ongoing ImmuneRACE study, and over 950 subjects contributed by 6 global collaborators. Nearly every sample came with metadata listing a de-identified subject ID, COVID-19 status, age in years and sex. HLA class I and class II types, where available, came from metadata supplied by the sample provider rather than from assay-based typing.

A remark on this clone: Its antigen has not been determined. Base qualities are not provided; no much larger clone lies one nucleotide away.

The CDR3 runs 14 residues from the cysteine to the phenylalanine. Only the CDR3 portion is preserved as DNA: 42 bases, with reading frame beginning at the first base. Deletion took 5 bases off V and 10 bases off J, with a span of 15 bases between the germline ends. CDR1 MNHEY and CDR2 SVGEGT were looked up in the germline V gene. Study-wide conclusions, independent of this receptor: Clinical and demographic metadata were provided uncurated, with the amount varying by source and participant.

TCRbeta CDR3 regions were amplified from genomic DNA by means of the immunoSEQ Assay, a bias-controlled multiplex PCR. The authors processed their data as follows. The number of nucleated cells in each sample was estimated by amplification of reference gene primers within the assay. Sequence reads were collapsed and filtered to measure the absolute abundance of every unique TCRbeta CDR3 rearrangement. For each sample, productive Simpson clonality was calculated by taking the square root of Simpson's diversity index across productive rearrangements. This is the immuneACCESS table as TCRdb keeps it, with only in-frame sequences that have V and J called. A part of the clones is gone; compared with another copy, unresolved V genes explain less than half, and the rest is unexplained. The V and J calls and clone size come from that table; D and trimming were worked out from the DNA. The sample table holds under 70,000 clones, of which 88% were seen once. Less than 55% of the sample goes to the ten largest clones.

One collaborating source in Seattle enrolled patients while the patients were actively infected and followed the patients over time throughout the course of disease. Whole blood was collected in K2EDTA tubes by collaborating institutions according to the institutions' own protocols. For TCRbeta analysis, collaborator samples were shipped as frozen whole blood, as isolated PBMCs, or as DNA extracted from either sample type. This clonotype originated in a woman aged 60-75 years with COVID-19, enrolled during active disease. The source material was peripheral blood. Rearrangement joined TRBV6-2 or TRBV6-3 to TRBJ1-6; TRBD1 is possibly the D segment (5 matching bases). The base sequence is TGTGCCAGCAGTCCCGCGTGGGGGGGGTCACCCCTCCACTTT. Its protein reads: CASSPAWGGSPLHF.